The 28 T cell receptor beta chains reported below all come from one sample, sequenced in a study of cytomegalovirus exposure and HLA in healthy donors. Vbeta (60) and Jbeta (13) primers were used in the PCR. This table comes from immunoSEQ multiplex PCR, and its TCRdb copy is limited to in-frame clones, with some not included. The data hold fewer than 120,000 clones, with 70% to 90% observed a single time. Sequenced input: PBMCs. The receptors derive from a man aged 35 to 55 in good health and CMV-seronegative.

The CDR3: CASSLVRQVGTEAFF. Here the CDR3 DNA reads TGCGCCAGCAGCTTGGTTAGGCAGGTAGGCACTGAAGCTTTCTTT. V gene TRBV5-1 combines with J gene TRBJ1-1; D is unresolved. Trimming removed 0 bases at V and 4 bases at J, with 13 bases between. CDR1 SGHRS and CDR2 YFSETQ come from the germline V gene. The CDR3 spans 15 residues.

DNA for the CDR3: TGTGCCAGCAGCAAAATGTGGAGGGAGACTGAAGCTTTCTTT. Residues: CASSKMWRETEAFF. This chain links TRBV21-1 with TRBJ1-1. TRBV21-1 is assigned pseudogene status. The CDR3 consists of 14 residues.

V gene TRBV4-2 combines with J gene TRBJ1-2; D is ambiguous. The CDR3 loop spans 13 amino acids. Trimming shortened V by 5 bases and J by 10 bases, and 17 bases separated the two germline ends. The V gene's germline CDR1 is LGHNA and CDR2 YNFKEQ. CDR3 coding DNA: TGTGCCAGCAGCATACTGTTCGGAGCCGACTACACCTTC. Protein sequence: CASSILFGADYTF.

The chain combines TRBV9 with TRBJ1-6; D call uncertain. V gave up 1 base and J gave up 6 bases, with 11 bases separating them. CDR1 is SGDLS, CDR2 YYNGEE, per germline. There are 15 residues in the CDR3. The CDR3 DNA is TGTGCCAGCAGCGTAAGCAATAGCCCTAATTCACCCCTCCACTTT. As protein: CASSVSNSPNSPLHF.

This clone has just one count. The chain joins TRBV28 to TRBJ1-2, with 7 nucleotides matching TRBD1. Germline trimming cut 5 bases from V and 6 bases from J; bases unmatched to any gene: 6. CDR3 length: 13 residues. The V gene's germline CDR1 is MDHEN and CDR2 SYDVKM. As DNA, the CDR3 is TGTGCCAGCAGTACCGGACAGGTCAATGGCTACACCTTC. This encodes CASSTGQVNGYTF.

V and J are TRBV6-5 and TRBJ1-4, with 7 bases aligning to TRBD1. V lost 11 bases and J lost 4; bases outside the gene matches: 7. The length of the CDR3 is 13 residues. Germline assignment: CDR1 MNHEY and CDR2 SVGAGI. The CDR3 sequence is CAAGDSYNEKLFF. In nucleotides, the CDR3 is TGTGCCGCTGGGGACAGCTATAATGAAAAACTGTTTTTT.

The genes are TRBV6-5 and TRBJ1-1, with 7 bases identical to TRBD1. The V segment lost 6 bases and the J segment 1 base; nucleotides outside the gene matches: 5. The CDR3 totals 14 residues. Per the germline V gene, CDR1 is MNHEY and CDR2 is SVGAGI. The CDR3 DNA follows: TGTGCCAGCAGCTCCCGGACAGGGAACACTGAAGCTTTCTTT. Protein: CASSSRTGNTEAFF.

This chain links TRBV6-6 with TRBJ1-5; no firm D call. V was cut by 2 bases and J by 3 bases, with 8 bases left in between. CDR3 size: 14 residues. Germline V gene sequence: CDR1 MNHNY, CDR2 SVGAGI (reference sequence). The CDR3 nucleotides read TGTGCCAGCAGTTACCGCACAGCCAATCAGCCCCAGCATTTT. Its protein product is CASSYRTANQPQHF.

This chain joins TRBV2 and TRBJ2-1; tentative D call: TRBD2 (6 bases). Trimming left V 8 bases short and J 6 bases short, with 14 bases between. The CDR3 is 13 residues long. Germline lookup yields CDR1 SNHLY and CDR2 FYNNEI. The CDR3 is CASVGGYINEQFF. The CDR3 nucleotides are TGTGCCAGCGTCGGAGGGTATATCAATGAGCAGTTCTTC.

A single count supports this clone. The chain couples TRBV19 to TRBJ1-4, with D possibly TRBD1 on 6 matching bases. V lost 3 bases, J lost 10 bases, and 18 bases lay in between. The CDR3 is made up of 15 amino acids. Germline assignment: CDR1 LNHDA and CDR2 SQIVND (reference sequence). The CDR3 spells CASSIAGRGSGKLFF. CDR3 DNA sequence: TGTGCCAGTAGTATTGCCGGCAGGGGCTCGGGAAAACTGTTTTTT.

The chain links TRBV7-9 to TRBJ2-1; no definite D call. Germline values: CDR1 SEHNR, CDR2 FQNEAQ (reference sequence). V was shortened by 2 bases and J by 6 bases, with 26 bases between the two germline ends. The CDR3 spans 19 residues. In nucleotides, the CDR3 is TGTGCCAGCAGCTTAAAAGTCGGCTTCCTAGAGAAGCGAAGCAATGAGCAGTTCTTC. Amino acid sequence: CASSLKVGFLEKRSNEQFF.

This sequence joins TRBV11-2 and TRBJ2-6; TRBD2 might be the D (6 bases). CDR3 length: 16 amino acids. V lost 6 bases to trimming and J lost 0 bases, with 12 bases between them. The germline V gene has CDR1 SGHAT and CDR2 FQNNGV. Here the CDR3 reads CASSSWRGSGANVLTF. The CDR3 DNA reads TGTGCCAGCAGTTCTTGGAGGGGCTCTGGGGCCAACGTCCTGACTTTC.

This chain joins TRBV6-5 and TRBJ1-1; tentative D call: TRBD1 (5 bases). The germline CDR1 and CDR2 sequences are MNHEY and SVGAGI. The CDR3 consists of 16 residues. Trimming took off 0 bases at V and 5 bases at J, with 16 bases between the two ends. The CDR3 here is CASSYSSGEVGTEAFF. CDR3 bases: TGTGCCAGCAGTTACTCCTCGGGGGAGGTAGGGACTGAAGCTTTCTTT.

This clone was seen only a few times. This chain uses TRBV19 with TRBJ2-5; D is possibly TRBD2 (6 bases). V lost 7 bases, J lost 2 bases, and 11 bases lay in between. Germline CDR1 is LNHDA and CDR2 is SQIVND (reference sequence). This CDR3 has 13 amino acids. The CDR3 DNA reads TGTGCCAGTAACGGGGGTCTACAAGAGACCCAGTACTTC. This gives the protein CASNGGLQETQYF.

This CDR3 is CASSQEGRSPETQYF. CDR3 in DNA: TGCGCCAGCAGCCAAGAGGGGCGGAGCCCCGAGACCCAGTACTTC. The V call is TRBV4-3, the J call TRBJ2-5; perhaps TRBD1 as D (5 bases). The germline gives CDR1 LGHNA, CDR2 YSLEER. V shed 0 bases and J shed 5 bases, with 13 bases lying between them. The CDR3 has 15 amino acids.

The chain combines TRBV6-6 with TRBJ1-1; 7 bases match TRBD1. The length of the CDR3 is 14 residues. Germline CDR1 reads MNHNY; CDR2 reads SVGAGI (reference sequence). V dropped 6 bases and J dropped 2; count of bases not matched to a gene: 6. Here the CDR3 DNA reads TGTGCCAGCAGCGAAACAGGGGTCAACACTGAAGCTTTCTTT. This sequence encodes CASSETGVNTEAFF.

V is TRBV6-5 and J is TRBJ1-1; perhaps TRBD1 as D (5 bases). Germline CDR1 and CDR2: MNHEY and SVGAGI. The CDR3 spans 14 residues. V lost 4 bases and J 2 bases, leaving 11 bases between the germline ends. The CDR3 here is CASSLGLINTEAFF. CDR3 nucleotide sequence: TGTGCCAGCAGTTTGGGACTGATAAACACTGAAGCTTTCTTT.

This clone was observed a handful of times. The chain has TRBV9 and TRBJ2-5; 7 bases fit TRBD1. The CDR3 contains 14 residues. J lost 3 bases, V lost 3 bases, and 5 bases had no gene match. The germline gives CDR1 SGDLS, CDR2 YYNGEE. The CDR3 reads CASSAWTGEETQYF. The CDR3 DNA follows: TGTGCCAGCAGCGCGTGGACAGGTGAAGAGACCCAGTACTTC.

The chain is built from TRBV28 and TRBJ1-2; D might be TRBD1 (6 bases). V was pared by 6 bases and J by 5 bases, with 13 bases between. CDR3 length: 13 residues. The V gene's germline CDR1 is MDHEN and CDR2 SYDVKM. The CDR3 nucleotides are TGTGCCAGCAGATCGACAGGCGTATATGGCTACACCTTC. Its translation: CASRSTGVYGYTF.

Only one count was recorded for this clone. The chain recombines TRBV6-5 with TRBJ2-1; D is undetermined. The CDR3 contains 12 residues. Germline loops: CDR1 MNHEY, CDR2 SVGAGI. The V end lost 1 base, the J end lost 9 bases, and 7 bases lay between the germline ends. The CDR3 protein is CASSYYSGEQFF. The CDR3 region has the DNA TGTGCCAGCAGTTACTATTCCGGTGAGCAGTTCTTC.

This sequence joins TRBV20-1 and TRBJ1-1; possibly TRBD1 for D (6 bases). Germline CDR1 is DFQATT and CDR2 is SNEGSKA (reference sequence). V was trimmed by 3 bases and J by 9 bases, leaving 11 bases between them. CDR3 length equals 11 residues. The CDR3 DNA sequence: TGCAGTGCTAGGCTCGGGGACAAAGCTTTCTTT. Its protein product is CSARLGDKAFF.

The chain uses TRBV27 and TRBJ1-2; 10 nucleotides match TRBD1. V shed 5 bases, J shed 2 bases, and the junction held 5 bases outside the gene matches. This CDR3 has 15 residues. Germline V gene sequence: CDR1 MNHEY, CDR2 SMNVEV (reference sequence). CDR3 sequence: CASSVRTGGNYGYTF. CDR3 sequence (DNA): TGTGCCAGCAGTGTAAGGACAGGGGGGAACTATGGCTACACCTTC.

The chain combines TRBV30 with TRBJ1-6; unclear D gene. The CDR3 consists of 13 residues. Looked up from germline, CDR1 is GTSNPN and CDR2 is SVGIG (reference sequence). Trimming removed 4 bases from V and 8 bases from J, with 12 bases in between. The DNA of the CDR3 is TGTGCCTGGAATGGGAAGAGGGATTCACCCCTCCACTTT. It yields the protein CAWNGKRDSPLHF.

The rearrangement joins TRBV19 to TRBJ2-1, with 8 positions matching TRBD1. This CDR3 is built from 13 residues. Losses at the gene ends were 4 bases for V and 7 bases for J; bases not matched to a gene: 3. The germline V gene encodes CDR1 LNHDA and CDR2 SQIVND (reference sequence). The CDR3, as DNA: TGTGCCAGTAGTACAACAGGGGGGAATGAGCAGTTCTTC. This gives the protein CASSTTGGNEQFF.

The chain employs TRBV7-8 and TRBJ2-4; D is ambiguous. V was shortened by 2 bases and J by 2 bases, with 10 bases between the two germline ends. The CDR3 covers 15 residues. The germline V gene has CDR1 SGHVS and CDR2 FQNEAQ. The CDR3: CASSLIPGTKNIQYF. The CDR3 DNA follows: TGTGCCAGCAGCTTAATCCCTGGCACCAAAAACATTCAGTACTTC.

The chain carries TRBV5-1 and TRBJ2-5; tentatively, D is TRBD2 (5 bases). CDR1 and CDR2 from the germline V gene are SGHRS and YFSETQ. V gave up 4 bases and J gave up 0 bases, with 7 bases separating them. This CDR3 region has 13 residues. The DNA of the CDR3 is TGCGCCAGCAGCCCCGGGGACCAAGAGACCCAGTACTTC. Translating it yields CASSPGDQETQYF.

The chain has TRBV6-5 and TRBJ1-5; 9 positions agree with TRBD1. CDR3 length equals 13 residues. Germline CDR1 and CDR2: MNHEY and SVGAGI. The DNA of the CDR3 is TGTGCTACACAGGGGGCGGCGAATCAGCCCCAGCATTTT. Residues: CATQGAANQPQHF.

The CDR3 DNA reads as TGTGCCAGCAGCCTACTTGGTACGCAGTATTTT. Amino acids: CASSLLGTQYF. The rearrangement links TRBV5-4 to TRBJ2-3; D gene unclear. The germline V gene encodes CDR1 SGHNT and CDR2 YYREEE (reference sequence). V was trimmed by 4 bases and J by 8 bases, leaving 8 bases between them. This CDR3 has 11 residues.